This T cell receptor beta chain came from a study of cytomegalovirus exposure and HLA in healthy donors (dated by TCRdb to the late 2010s). At the level of the whole study: In an earlier analysis of approximately 500 of the donors, around 290 Gb of sequence data and 90 million to 120 million unique TCR beta sequences from about 190 million T cells were reported. Around 330 gigabases of sequencing data and around 88 million unique TCR sequences made up an early release that covered around 640 HLA-typed donors. The genetic ancestry cluster associated with self-reported Caucasian donors included over 65% of the approximately 410 genotyped donors. The study was designed to test whether signatures of past pathogen exposure could be identified by cataloging public T cell receptors. Using immunosequencing, the study profiled T cell repertoires from approximately 700 subjects and related those repertoires to cytomegalovirus serostatus. Besides the first cohort of 550 to 750 subjects, a separate validation cohort made up of roughly 130 different subjects was used. High-throughput TCR immunosequencing, statistical association of individual TCRs with disease status, and machine learning were combined to predict cytomegalovirus infection status. A later analysis re-analyzed previously published TCR beta repertoires from roughly 600 donors and added high-resolution HLA genotyping to study TCR occurrence patterns. In the later analysis, no new phenotypic data were used to find candidate immune exposures; instead, reliance was placed on TCR beta sequences and their occurrence across donors. An earlier analysis of several hundred of the donors used high-throughput TCR beta sequencing to judge whether each TCR beta V gene segment behaved as functional or pseudogenic. Donor age, sex, ethnicity and CMV serostatus were compiled together with the repertoire data. A later genetic analysis took genome-wide SNP genotypes for about 60% of the roughly 670 donors and used that subset as a discovery cohort. All discovery cohort repertoires had been generated on a single sequencing platform. HLA typing covered class I and class II loci at four-digit resolution. Typing coverage varied by locus: roughly 629-640 donors for A, B, C, DRB1 and DQB1; some 520 for DQA1; more than 600 for DPA1; roughly 450 for DPB1. Because of strong linkage in the cohort, roughly five DR-DQ haplotypes were treated as single units for association and clustering. On average, roughly 250,000 unique TCR beta nucleotide sequences were sequenced per donor among 300 to 500 genotyped donors of the cohort, with approximately 18% of those sequences being non-productive.

General conclusions and limits of the study: Strong co-occurrence of HLA alleles, especially DR and DQ, made assigning TCR associations to individual alleles difficult. Because counts were too low, 15 to 20 rarely observed V segments, including chromosome 9 orphons, were excluded from the earlier analysis of several hundred of the donors. An earlier analysis of 450 to 750 of the donors showed that most TCR beta V segments appeared in productive rearrangements either about 87% or about 30% of the time, which broadly matched IMGT annotations. Cytomegalovirus status was reported to be diagnosed by the classifier with high specificity and sensitivity in both the original and validation cohorts. Correlated functional status among segregating V segments might reflect linkage disequilibrium, but an unknown experimental factor could not be ruled out. Because HLA typing was missing for some donors at each locus, association tests included only the typed subset. In the study, around 160 TCR beta chains were listed as associated with cytomegalovirus. In a later genetic analysis, a missense DCLRE1C variant was associated with V-gene and J-gene trimming of TCR beta chains, and the association was replicated in an independent cohort. Because the 87-base-pair reads could not distinguish some IMGT-functional V segments, including TRBV6-2 and TRBV6-3, those segments were excluded. According to a later genetic analysis, donors in an Asian-associated ancestry cluster had fewer N-insertions in productive TCRs than the approximately 670-donor mean. A later analysis found that most CMV-associated TCR beta chains appeared HLA-restricted, with HLA associations seemingly driven largely by CMV exposure. Several of the top co-occurrence clusters appeared to be linked to parvovirus B19, influenza, CMV and Epstein-Barr virus, according to a later analysis. The authors suggested that the approach could potentially be extended to other disease states and immunological phenotypes. Compared with equally common non-associated chains, HLA-associated TCR beta chains in a later analysis were more clonally expanded and had lower generation probabilities. Only TCR beta chains were sequenced in this cohort, and the absence of alpha or paired-chain data limited detectable features. Three of the identified cytomegalovirus-associated TCR beta chains were confirmed in vitro to be specific for cytomegalovirus antigens. A group of highly shared sequence variants was considered likely to be a technical artifact of the sequencing pipeline. Most TCR sequences were seen in very few donors, while some public TCRs were found in many individuals. Sequencing depth was assumed to be roughly uniform across donors in the presence/absence analyses, though that assumption may not hold. According to a later analysis, TCR association rates differed among HLA loci, with DRB1 alleles showing the most associated TCRs and HLA-C alleles showing the fewest. A further reported finding was that TCR beta sequences accurately predicted the HLA-A and HLA-B alleles for most subjects in the first cohort. In a later analysis, 16,951 TCR beta sequences were associated with specific HLA alleles at a false discovery rate of 0.05. For the cohort, immune exposure information was limited to CMV serostatus.

The library was made by the immunoSEQ multiplex PCR assay. A mixture of 60 forward primers for TCR Vbeta segments and 13 reverse primers for TCR Jbeta segments was used in the multiplex PCR. Amplification of the CDR3 region of rearranged TCR beta genes was performed with a multiplex PCR assay on genomic DNA. On the Illumina HiSeq System, the amplified TCR beta libraries were sequenced as 87-base-pair reads. Regarding the original processing steps: Across the roughly 670 repertoires, a later analysis counted 75 million to 90 million unique TCR beta chains, around 11 million of which were shared by at least two donors. To remove PCR and sequencing errors, raw reads were error-corrected and collapsed into unique sequences using a nearest-neighbor algorithm that merged closely related sequences. CDR3 sequences were aligned to IMGT reference sequences to assign V, D and J gene segments. For a sequence to be retained, a match of at least six nucleotides was required to both a V gene segment and a J gene segment. A rearrangement counted as productive if the CDR3 had no stop codons and remained in frame with V and J, and every other rearrangement counted as non-productive. Following IMGT convention, CDR3 was defined as the stretch from the second conserved V-encoded cysteine to the conserved J-encoded phenylalanine. The earlier analysis of 587 of the donors excluded sequences that lacked an unambiguous match to a single V gene segment. In an earlier analysis of 587 of the donors, a V segment was called functional when productive rearrangements were above 56.7%, and segregating when the standard deviation between donors exceeded 5%. To diagnose cytomegalovirus status from the catalog of TCR beta chain sequences, a statistical classification framework was built. In a later analysis, TCR nucleotide sequences were compared against IMGT/GENE-DB human TR gene sequences so that V and J genes could be assigned. In a later analysis, CDR3 sequences and most-parsimonious VDJ recombination scenarios were assigned using the TCRdist pipeline. In a later analysis, every TCR beta chain was defined by the combination of its CDR3 amino acid sequence and its V-gene family, and reads without a unique V-gene family were dropped. A later analysis removed nearly 600 highly shared, low-generation-probability nucleotide sequences to deal with suspected cross-contamination and a sequencing artifact. In a later analysis, a clonal expansion index was calculated for each public chain from normalized within-repertoire ranks of inferred template counts. In a later analysis, generation probabilities were computed using a VDJ recombination model fitted to out-of-frame rearrangements, and the results were checked against IGoR. Hypergeometric tests were used in a later analysis to score TCR-TCR, TCR-HLA and TCR-CMV co-occurrence, with a repertoire-size bias correction applied to the TCR pairs. In a later analysis, false discovery rates were estimated by permuting HLA or CMV assignments 20 times. In a later analysis, co-occurring TCRs were grouped using DBSCAN, and TCRdist sequence similarity was added for clustering within HLA-allele-positive subsets. For co-occurrence clustering, repertoires with fewer than 30,000 or more than 120,000 public chains were excluded, along with roughly 5 repertoires with anomalous nucleotide sharing. Entries here come from immuneACCESS through TCRdb and include only in-frame sequences with V and J called. Some clones fail to appear in such tables; in the studies checked, an unresolved V gene covers under half of the shortfall, and the cause of the remainder is unknown. The DNA gave D and trimming, while V, J and clone size come from that table. The sample table lists some 180,000 clones, less than 90% of them with a count of one. Less than 1.5% of the sample comes from the top ten.

Trimming takes 5 bases from V and 0 bases from J, and the germline ends sit 10 bases apart. CDR1 and CDR2, per the germline V gene, are MNHEY and SVGAGI. The CDR3 sequence holds 14 residues, the cysteine and phenylalanine included. The kept DNA is CDR3 alone, 42 bases in frame from the first base. The cohort consisted of hundreds of healthy bone marrow donors. At the time of sampling, every cohort member was nominally healthy, though immune exposures that went unrecorded were likely present. The donor tested CMV seropositive and was one of the 289 seropositive cohort members. Every donor gave a peripheral blood sample, and the peripheral blood mononuclear cells from that sample were used for TCR beta sequencing. Genomic DNA extraction from the blood cell samples was performed with the Qiagen DNeasy Blood Extraction Kit. This clone came up a few times. Its antigen is still unknown. There are no base qualities to consult, and no much larger clone falls within one base.

The chain is made from TRBV6-5 and TRBJ1-1; the best D guess is TRBD1, with 6 bases matching. What was sequenced was PBMCs. The receptor was isolated from a girl between 10 and 17 years old in good health and CMV-seropositive. The bases read TGTGCCAGCAGTCTCGGGACATTGAACACTGAAGCTTTCTTT. Its protein reads: CASSLGTLNTEAFF.